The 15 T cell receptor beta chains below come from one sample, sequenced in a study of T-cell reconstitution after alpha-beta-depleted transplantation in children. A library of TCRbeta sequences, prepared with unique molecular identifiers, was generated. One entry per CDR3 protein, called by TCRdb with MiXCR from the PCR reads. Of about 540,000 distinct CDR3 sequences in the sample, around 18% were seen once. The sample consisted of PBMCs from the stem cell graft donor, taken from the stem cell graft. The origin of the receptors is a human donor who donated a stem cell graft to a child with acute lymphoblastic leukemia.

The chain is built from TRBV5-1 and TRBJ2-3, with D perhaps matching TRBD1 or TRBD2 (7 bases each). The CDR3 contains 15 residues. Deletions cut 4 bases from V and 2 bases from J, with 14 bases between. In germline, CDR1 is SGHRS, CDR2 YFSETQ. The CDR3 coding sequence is TGCGCCAGCAGCCTGGGAGGGACAGACACAGATACGCAGTATTTT. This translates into CASSLGGTDTDTQYF.

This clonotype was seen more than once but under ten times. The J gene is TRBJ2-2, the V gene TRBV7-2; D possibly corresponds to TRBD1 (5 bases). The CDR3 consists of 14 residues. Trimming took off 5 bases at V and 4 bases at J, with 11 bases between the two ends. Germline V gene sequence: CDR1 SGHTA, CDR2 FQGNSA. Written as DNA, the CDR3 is TGTGCCAGCAGCGGAAGGGGCTTCACCGGGGAGCTGTTTTTT. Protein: CASSGRGFTGELFF.

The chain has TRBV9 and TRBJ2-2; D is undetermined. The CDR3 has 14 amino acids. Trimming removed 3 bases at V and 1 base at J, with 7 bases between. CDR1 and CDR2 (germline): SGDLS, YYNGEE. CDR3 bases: TGTGCCAGCAGCGGCCCTATGAACACCGGGGAGCTGTTTTTT. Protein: CASSGPMNTGELFF.

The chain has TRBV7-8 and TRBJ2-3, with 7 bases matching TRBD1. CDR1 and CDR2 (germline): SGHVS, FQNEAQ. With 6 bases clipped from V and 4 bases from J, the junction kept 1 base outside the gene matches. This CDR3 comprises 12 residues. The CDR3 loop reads CASRDRSDTQYF. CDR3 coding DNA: TGTGCCAGCAGGGACAGGTCAGATACGCAGTATTTT.

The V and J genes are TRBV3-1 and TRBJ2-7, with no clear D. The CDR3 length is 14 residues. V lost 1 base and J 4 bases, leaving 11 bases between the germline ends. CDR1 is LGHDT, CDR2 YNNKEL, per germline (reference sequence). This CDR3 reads CASSQVGIGYEQYF. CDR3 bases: TGTGCCAGCAGCCAAGTAGGGATCGGGTACGAGCAGTACTTC.

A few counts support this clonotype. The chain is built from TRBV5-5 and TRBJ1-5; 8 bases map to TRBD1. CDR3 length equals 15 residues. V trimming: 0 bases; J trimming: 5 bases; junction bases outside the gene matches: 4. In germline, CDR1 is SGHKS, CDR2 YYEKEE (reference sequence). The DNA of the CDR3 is TGTGCCAGCAGCTTGGTAGGACAGGGACATCAGCCCCAGCATTTT. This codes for CASSLVGQGHQPQHF.

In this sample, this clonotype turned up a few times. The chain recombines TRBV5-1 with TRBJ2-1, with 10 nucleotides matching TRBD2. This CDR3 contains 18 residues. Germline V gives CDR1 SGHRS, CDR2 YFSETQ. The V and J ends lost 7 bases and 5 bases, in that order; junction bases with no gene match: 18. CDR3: CASGWGGETSGLHNEQFF. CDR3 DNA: TGCGCCAGCGGTTGGGGGGGCGAGACTAGCGGGCTACACAATGAGCAGTTCTTC. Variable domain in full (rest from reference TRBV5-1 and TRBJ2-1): KAGVTQTPRYLIKTRGQQVTLSCSPISGHRSVSWYQQTPGQGLQFLFEYFSETQRNKGNFPGRFSGRQFSNSRSEMNVSTLELGDSALYLCASGWGGETSGLHNEQFFGPGTRLTVL.

CDR3 sequence (DNA): TGTGCCAGCGGTCAGAGGGAAGAGACCCAGTACTTC. Its protein is CASGQREETQYF. This sequence joins TRBV28 and TRBJ2-5; tentatively, D is TRBD2 (5 bases). The CDR3 has 12 residues. V shed 8 bases and J shed 3 bases, with 10 bases lying between them. Germline CDR1 is MDHEN and CDR2 is SYDVKM.

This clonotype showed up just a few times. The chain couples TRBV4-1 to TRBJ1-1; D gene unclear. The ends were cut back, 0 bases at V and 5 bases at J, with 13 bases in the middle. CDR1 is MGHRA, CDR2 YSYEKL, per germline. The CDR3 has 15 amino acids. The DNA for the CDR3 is TGCGCCAGCAGCCAAGACGTAGGGTTTGGAACTGAAGCTTTCTTT. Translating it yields CASSQDVGFGTEAFF.

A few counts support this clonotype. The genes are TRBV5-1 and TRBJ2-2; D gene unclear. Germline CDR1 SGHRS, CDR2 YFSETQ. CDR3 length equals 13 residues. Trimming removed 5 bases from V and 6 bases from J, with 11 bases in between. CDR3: CASRRVIAGELFF. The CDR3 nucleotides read TGCGCCAGCAGAAGGGTAATCGCCGGGGAGCTGTTTTTT.

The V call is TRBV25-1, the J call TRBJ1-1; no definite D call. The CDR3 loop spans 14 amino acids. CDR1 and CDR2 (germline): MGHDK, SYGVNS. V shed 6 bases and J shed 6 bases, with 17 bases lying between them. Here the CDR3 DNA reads TGTGCCAGCAGCTTCCGGGCGAGGGCAGCTGAAGCTTTCTTT. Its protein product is CASSFRARAAEAFF.

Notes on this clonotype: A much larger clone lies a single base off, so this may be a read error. CDR3 sequence reads: CSVTSLGQFF. The CDR3 nucleotides are TGCAGCGTTACAAGTTTGGGGCAGTTCTTC. This sequence joins TRBV29-1 and TRBJ2-1; D is ambiguous. The CDR3 covers 10 residues. From germline, CDR1 is SQVTM and CDR2 ANQGSEA. Between the trimmed V and J ends, which lost 5 bases and 12 bases, there was a span of 11 bases.

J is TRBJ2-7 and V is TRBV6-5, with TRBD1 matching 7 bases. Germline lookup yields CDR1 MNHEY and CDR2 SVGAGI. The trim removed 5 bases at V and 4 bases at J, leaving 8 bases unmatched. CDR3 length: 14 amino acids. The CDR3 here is CASSTRQGLYEQYF. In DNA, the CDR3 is TGTGCCAGCAGTACTCGACAGGGTCTTTACGAGCAGTACTTC.

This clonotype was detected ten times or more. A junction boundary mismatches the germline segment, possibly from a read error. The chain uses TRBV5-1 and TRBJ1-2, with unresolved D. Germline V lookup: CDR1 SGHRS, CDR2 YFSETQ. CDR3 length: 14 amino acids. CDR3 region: CASSLTAGNYGYTF. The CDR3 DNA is TGTGCCAGCAGTTTAACTGCGGGTAACTATGGCTACACCTTC.

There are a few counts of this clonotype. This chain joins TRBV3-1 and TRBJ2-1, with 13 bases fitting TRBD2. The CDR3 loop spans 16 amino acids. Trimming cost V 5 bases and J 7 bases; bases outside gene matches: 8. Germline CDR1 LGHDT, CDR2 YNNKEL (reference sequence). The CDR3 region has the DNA TGTGCCAGCAGCTTCCCCGGGACTAGCGGGATAAATGAGCAGTTCTTC. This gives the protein CASSFPGTSGINEQFF.